This T cell receptor beta chain comes out of a study of OX40 agonist ivuxolimab in advanced cancers. Study information: Previous treatment with anti-PD-1, anti-PD-L1 or anti-CTLA-4 therapy was allowed; 35% to 50% had received some.

Libraries were prepared by immunoSEQ multiplex PCR; TCRdb keeps only in-frame clonotypes and omits some of them. This sample has more than 55,000 clones; approximately 87% occur once, and the top ten carry under 6.5%. Regarding this clone: The target antigen is unknown.

Study conclusions and caveats: Among the nonresponders, some also had low normalized T-cell clonal expansion. People who partly responded at 0.1-3.0 mg/kg had some of the least clonal expansion seen.

The sample consisted of CD4+ or CD8+ T cells sorted from blood, taken in a trial of the OX40 agonist ivuxolimab. The clonotype originates from an adult with an advanced solid tumor such as melanoma, head and neck, liver or kidney cancer.

CDR3 sequence reads: CASTQRGTSGRGEQYF. In nucleotides, the CDR3 is TGTGCCAGCACCCAAAGGGGGACTAGCGGGAGGGGTGAGCAGTACTTC. The rearrangement links TRBV5-6 to TRBJ2-7, with 16 bases identical to TRBD2. The CDR3 extends over 16 amino acids. Germline V gives CDR1 SGHDT, CDR2 YYEEEE. The trim removed 6 bases at V and 7 bases at J, leaving 10 bases unmatched. The variable domain in full, completed from reference TRBV5-6 and TRBJ2-7, reads DAGVTQSPTHLIKTRGQQVTLRCSPKSGHDTVSWYQQALGQGPQFIFQYYEEEERQRGNFPDRFSGHQFPNYSSELNVNALLLGDSALYLCASTQRGTSGRGEQYFGPGTRLTVT.